The 2 T cell receptor beta chains in this list originate from one sample, sequenced in a study of post-analysis software for immune sequencing data. Unique-molecular-identifier-tagged TCR beta cDNA libraries were used. TCRdb re-derived calls from the PCR reads in MiXCR, one entry per CDR3 protein. The sample records approximately 730,000 distinct CDR3 sequences, around 27% being singletons. Study-level results: Controls showed lower frequencies than patients for roughly five TRBV segments, and TRBV5-6, TRBV5-1 and TRBV20-1 were among these.

Antigen specificity for these receptors is unknown. Specimen: blood. The receptor source for this set is a girl aged 5-17 years with multiple sclerosis.

This clonotype was observed a handful of times. This chain connects TRBV12-3 or TRBV12-4 to TRBJ1-2; TRBD1 matches at 12 bases. This CDR3 has 14 residues. V was clipped by 7 bases and J by 5 bases; unmatched bases: 5. The CDR3 here is CASNLGQGAYGYTF. CDR3 bases: TGTGCCAGCAACCTGGGACAGGGGGCGTATGGCTACACCTTC.

The rearrangement joins TRBV27 to TRBJ2-7; no clear D gene. Germline loops: CDR1 MNHEY, CDR2 SMNVEV (reference sequence). The CDR3 extends over 14 amino acids. The germline V and J ends were trimmed by 2 bases and 4 bases, with 12 bases remaining between them. The CDR3 DNA follows: TGTGCCAGCAGTTTAAGGGCATTTCGGTACGAGCAGTACTTC. Translated, it gives CASSLRAFRYEQYF.